These T cell receptor beta chains were read from a single sample in a study of spatial heterogeneity in lung cancer. In TCRdb, the 5' RACE reads were re-called with MiXCR into one record per CDR3 protein. Here the sample spans roughly 70,000 distinct CDR3 sequences, 10% to 15% being singletons. The sequencing used PBMCs, collected at surgery. These receptors all stem from a male donor with early-stage non-small cell lung cancer. CDR3s include the opening cysteine and the closing phenylalanine or tryptophan. The D gene is left open where the match is weak. Not all rows give a size; the values are once, few, many and, for expanded clones, a class.

J gene: TRBJ2-3; V gene: TRBV3-1; D gene: NA; clone size: NA; CDR3 protein: CASSLVETDTQYF; CDR3 DNA: TGTGCCAGCAGCCTGGTTGAGACAGATACGCAGTATTTT
J gene: TRBJ2-7; V gene: TRBV5-1; D gene: NA; clone size: NA; CDR3 protein: CASSLKNEQYF; CDR3 DNA: TGCGCCAGCAGCTTGAAAAACGAGCAGTACTTC
J gene: TRBJ2-7; V gene: TRBV27; D gene: NA; clone size: NA; CDR3 protein: CASSFPDSPELYEQYF; CDR3 DNA: TGTGCCAGCAGTTTTCCGGACAGTCCAGAGCTTTACGAGCAGTACTTC
J gene: TRBJ1-3; V gene: TRBV27; D gene: NA; clone size: many; CDR3 protein: CASSLTYSSGNTIYF; CDR3 DNA: TGTGCCAGCAGTCTTACGTACAGCTCTGGAAACACCATATATTTT
J gene: TRBJ2-7; V gene: TRBV5-1; D gene: TRBD1; clone size: many; CDR3 protein: CASSLGQGELEQYF; CDR3 DNA: TGCGCCAGCAGCTTGGGACAGGGGGAGCTGGAGCAGTACTTC
J gene: TRBJ2-3; V gene: TRBV7-9; D gene: TRBD2; clone size: NA; CDR3 protein: CASSSTAGGGTDTQYF; CDR3 DNA: TGTGCCAGCAGCTCCACAGCGGGAGGAGGCACAGATACGCAGTATTTT
J gene: TRBJ2-2; V gene: TRBV3-1; D gene: NA; clone size: many; CDR3 protein: CASSRSRTGELFF; CDR3 DNA: TGTGCCAGCAGCCGTAGCCGCACCGGGGAGCTGTTTTTT
J gene: TRBJ2-7; V gene: TRBV30; D gene: TRBD2; clone size: NA; CDR3 protein: CAWDGDGGSIHEQYF; CDR3 DNA: TGTGCCTGGGATGGGGACGGCGGGAGTATACACGAGCAGTACTTC
J gene: TRBJ1-4; V gene: TRBV5-1; D gene: TRBD1; clone size: few; CDR3 protein: CASSRDSGNEKLFF; CDR3 DNA: TGCGCCAGCAGCCGGGACAGCGGTAATGAAAAACTGTTTTTT
J gene: TRBJ1-6; V gene: TRBV19; D gene: NA; clone size: many; CDR3 protein: CATSSVPAGSYNSPLHF; CDR3 DNA: TGTGCCACTAGCTCGGTGCCGGCCGGCTCCTATAATTCACCCCTCCACTTT
J gene: TRBJ2-1; V gene: TRBV7-3; D gene: NA; clone size: NA; CDR3 protein: CASSSTGAYNEQFF; CDR3 DNA: TGTGCCAGCAGCTCCACCGGGGCCTACAATGAGCAGTTCTTC
J gene: TRBJ2-6; V gene: TRBV4-1; D gene: TRBD1; clone size: few; CDR3 protein: CASSQESPGGLTGANVLTF; CDR3 DNA: TGCGCCAGCAGCCAAGAATCTCCAGGGGGCCTGACTGGGGCCAACGTCCTGACTTTC
J gene: TRBJ2-3; V gene: TRBV6-2/TRBV6-3; D gene: TRBD1; clone size: many; CDR3 protein: CASQDRGTVGTQYF; CDR3 DNA: TGTGCCAGCCAAGACAGGGGAACAGTGGGTACGCAGTATTTT
J gene: TRBJ1-5; V gene: TRBV20-1; D gene: NA; clone size: many; CDR3 protein: CSAREGGPQHF; CDR3 DNA: TGCAGTGCTAGAGAAGGAGGGCCCCAGCATTTT
J gene: TRBJ2-1; V gene: TRBV5-1; D gene: TRBD1; clone size: many; CDR3 protein: CASSLTGETYNEQFF; CDR3 DNA: TGCGCCAGCAGTTTGACAGGGGAAACCTACAATGAGCAGTTCTTC
J gene: TRBJ2-4; V gene: TRBV4-3; D gene: NA; clone size: few; CDR3 protein: CASSSQTGRAKNIQYF; CDR3 DNA: TGCGCCAGCAGCTCCCAGACAGGCAGAGCCAAAAACATTCAGTACTTC
J gene: TRBJ2-5; V gene: TRBV12-3/TRBV12-4; D gene: NA; clone size: few; CDR3 protein: CASSFQGRGREETQYF; CDR3 DNA: TGTGCCAGCAGTTTTCAGGGGAGGGGGAGAGAAGAGACCCAGTACTTC
J gene: TRBJ1-2; V gene: TRBV12-3/TRBV12-4; D gene: NA; clone size: many; CDR3 protein: CASSPQSGSNYGYTF; CDR3 DNA: TGTGCCAGCAGCCCTCAATCGGGTTCTAACTATGGCTACACCTTC
J gene: TRBJ2-1; V gene: TRBV6-2/TRBV6-3; D gene: TRBD2; clone size: many; CDR3 protein: CASSYKPSGPNEQFF; CDR3 DNA: TGTGCCAGCAGTTATAAGCCTAGCGGACCCAATGAGCAGTTCTTC
J gene: TRBJ1-1; V gene: TRBV12-3/TRBV12-4; D gene: NA; clone size: NA; CDR3 protein: CASSLRDLNTEAFF; CDR3 DNA: TGTGCCAGCAGTTTAAGGGACCTGAACACTGAAGCTTTCTTT
J gene: TRBJ2-7; V gene: TRBV5-1; D gene: NA; clone size: many; CDR3 protein: CASSFGPLYEQYF; CDR3 DNA: TGCGCCAGCAGCTTTGGCCCACTATACGAGCAGTACTTC
J gene: TRBJ1-2; V gene: TRBV14; D gene: NA; clone size: few; CDR3 protein: CASSQDHGRANYGYTF; CDR3 DNA: TGTGCCAGCAGCCAAGACCACGGACGAGCTAACTATGGCTACACCTTC
J gene: TRBJ2-2; V gene: TRBV5-5; D gene: NA; clone size: many; CDR3 protein: CASSLAVLTGELFF; CDR3 DNA: TGTGCCAGCAGCTTAGCCGTACTCACCGGGGAGCTGTTTTTT
J gene: TRBJ1-1; V gene: TRBV2; D gene: NA; clone size: many; CDR3 protein: CASTGQQRTEAFF; CDR3 DNA: TGTGCCAGCACCGGACAACAGCGCACTGAAGCTTTCTTT
J gene: TRBJ2-7; V gene: TRBV28; D gene: TRBD1; clone size: many; CDR3 protein: CASSSGRQGKDSYEQYF; CDR3 DNA: TGTGCCAGCAGTTCAGGAAGACAGGGCAAAGACTCCTACGAGCAGTACTTC
J gene: TRBJ2-5; V gene: TRBV20-1; D gene: NA; clone size: NA; CDR3 protein: CSASALKSLETQYF; CDR3 DNA: TGCAGTGCTAGTGCTTTAAAGAGTTTGGAGACCCAGTACTTC
J gene: TRBJ1-2; V gene: TRBV4-1; D gene: TRBD1; clone size: many; CDR3 protein: CASSRGQGGDGYTF; CDR3 DNA: TGCGCCAGCAGCCGGGGACAGGGTGGAGATGGCTACACCTTC
J gene: TRBJ2-3; V gene: TRBV18; D gene: TRBD2; clone size: NA; CDR3 protein: CASSLGLVGTDTQYF; CDR3 DNA: TGTGCCAGCTCACTCGGACTAGTGGGAACAGATACGCAGTATTTT
J gene: TRBJ2-5; V gene: TRBV20-1; D gene: NA; clone size: few; CDR3 protein: CSATLQGETQYF; CDR3 DNA: TGCAGTGCTACGTTGCAAGGAGAGACCCAGTACTTC
J gene: TRBJ1-2; V gene: TRBV12-3/TRBV12-4; D gene: NA; clone size: many; CDR3 protein: CASSLSGNYGYTF; CDR3 DNA: TGTGCCAGCAGTTTGTCAGGGAACTATGGCTACACCTTC
J gene: TRBJ2-7; V gene: TRBV27; D gene: NA; clone size: few; CDR3 protein: CASSPQRSGPIVPYEQYF; CDR3 DNA: TGTGCCAGCAGTCCTCAACGGAGCGGGCCCATAGTCCCCTACGAGCAGTACTTC
J gene: TRBJ1-1; V gene: TRBV27; D gene: TRBD1; clone size: NA; CDR3 protein: CASSFDRVYTEAFF; CDR3 DNA: TGTGCCAGCAGTTTTGACAGGGTATACACTGAAGCTTTCTTT
J gene: TRBJ1-1; V gene: TRBV29-1; D gene: NA; clone size: few; CDR3 protein: CSAWTVNTEAFF; CDR3 DNA: TGCAGCGCCTGGACAGTGAACACTGAAGCTTTCTTT
J gene: TRBJ2-3; V gene: TRBV5-4; D gene: NA; clone size: NA; CDR3 protein: CASSLSTATDTQYF; CDR3 DNA: TGTGCCAGCAGCTTGTCGACAGCCACAGATACGCAGTATTTT